This T cell receptor (beta chain) was obtained from a study of cytomegalovirus exposure and HLA in healthy donors. Background on the study: Roughly 89 million unique TCR sequences came from HLA-typed donors in an early release. Study-level results: It was taken for granted in presence/absence analyses that sequencing depth across donors was roughly uniform. Most subjects' HLA-A and HLA-B alleles were reportedly predicted from TCR beta sequences.

60 Vbeta and 13 Jbeta primers were used in PCR. The method was immunoSEQ multiplex PCR; TCRdb's version includes in-frame clones alone and lacks a portion of them. This sample has under 200,000 clones; more than 80% occur once, and the top ten carry under 2%. In regard to this clone: Its antigen is not known.

Between the trimmed V and J ends, which lost 2 bases and 4 bases, there was a span of 11 bases. Germline CDR1 SQVTM, CDR2 ANQGSEA. CDR3 length: 13 residues. Sequenced material: PBMCs. This receptor was obtained from a woman aged 18-29 years in good health and CMV-seronegative. The chain combines TRBV29-1 with TRBJ1-2; possibly TRBD1 for D (5 bases). CDR3 nucleotides: TGCAGCGTTGAAAGTGGCAGGGTCTATGGCTACACCTTC. Its protein product is CSVESGRVYGYTF.